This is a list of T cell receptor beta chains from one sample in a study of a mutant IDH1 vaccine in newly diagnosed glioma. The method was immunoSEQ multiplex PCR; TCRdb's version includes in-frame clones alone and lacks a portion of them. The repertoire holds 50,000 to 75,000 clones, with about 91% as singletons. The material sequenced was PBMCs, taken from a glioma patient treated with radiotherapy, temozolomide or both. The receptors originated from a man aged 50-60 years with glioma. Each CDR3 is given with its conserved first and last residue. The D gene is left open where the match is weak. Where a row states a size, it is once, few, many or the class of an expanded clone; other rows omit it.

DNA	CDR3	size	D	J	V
TGTGCCAGCAGCTCGGACGGATATCAGCCCCAGCATTTT	CASSSDGYQPQHF	-	-	TRBJ1-5	TRBV7-2
TGCGCCAGCAGCCAAGATTGGGGGGGCTGGGAGACCCAGTACTTC	CASSQDWGGWETQYF	-	-	TRBJ2-5	TRBV4-1
TGTGCCAGCAGCTTAGGGACACCGAACACTGAAGCTTTCTTT	CASSLGTPNTEAFF	-	-	TRBJ1-1	TRBV7-2
TGTGCCAGCAGCACCCCCCGGACAGGGGCCTACGAGCAGTACTTC	CASSTPRTGAYEQYF	-	TRBD1	TRBJ2-7	TRBV7-2
TGTGCCAGTAGTATAGTTGGAAGGGCGCAGTACTTC	CASSIVGRAQYF	-	-	TRBJ2-7	TRBV19
TGTGCCAGCAGCTCCCAGGGAAACTCCTACGAGCAGTACTTC	CASSSQGNSYEQYF	-	-	TRBJ2-7	TRBV11-3
TGCGCCAGCAGCTTGGAGGGAGGGGCATCCTACGAGCAGTACTTC	CASSLEGGASYEQYF	-	TRBD2	TRBJ2-7	TRBV5-1
TGTGCCAGCAGTACAGACAGGGGTGATGGCTACACCTTC	CASSTDRGDGYTF	-	TRBD1	TRBJ1-2	TRBV6-4
TGTGCCAGCAGCGTAAGGGGGCAGGGCGGGGAGCTGTTTTTT	CASSVRGQGGELFF	-	TRBD1	TRBJ2-2	TRBV9
TGTGCCAGCAGTTACTCTGGGACAGTGAGCTACGAGCAGTACTTC	CASSYSGTVSYEQYF	-	TRBD1	TRBJ2-7	TRBV6-5
TGTGCCTGGAGTCCCACCTACAATCAGCCCCAGCATTTT	CAWSPTYNQPQHF	-	-	TRBJ1-5	TRBV30
TGTGCCAGCAGCTCAGGGGGTCTAGCGGGGGGCGCGCAGTATTTT	CASSSGGLAGGAQYF	-	TRBD2	TRBJ2-3	TRBV7-3
TGTGCCAGTAGTATAGGGGGCACGGATCAGCCCCAGCATTTT	CASSIGGTDQPQHF	-	-	TRBJ1-5	TRBV19
TGCAGCGTTTCCGTAGGGCAGAGCACCGGGGAGCTGTTTTTT	CSVSVGQSTGELFF	few	-	TRBJ2-2	TRBV29-1
TGTGCCAGCAGCTACTACAGGGCCCAAACGGGGGCCGAGCAGTACTTC	CASSYYRAQTGAEQYF	-	-	TRBJ2-7	TRBV7-2
TGTGCCAGCAACGACAGGGGGTCTGGCTACACCTTC	CASNDRGSGYTF	once	-	TRBJ1-2	TRBV21-1
TGTGCCAGCAGCTTAGAAGCGGGGAGCTCCTACGAGCAGTACTTC	CASSLEAGSSYEQYF	-	TRBD2	TRBJ2-7	TRBV11-3
TGTGCCAGCAGCCTCATCTCGGGCGGCAGGCGTGATACGCAGTATTTT	CASSLISGGRRDTQYF	-	-	TRBJ2-3	TRBV14
TGTGCCAGCAGTGAATCTCGCGGAGCCAAGGGCGAGCAGTACTTC	CASSESRGAKGEQYF	-	-	TRBJ2-7	TRBV25-1
TGCGCCAGCAGCCAAGGGACGGCAGTGGGAGAAAAACTGTTTTTT	CASSQGTAVGEKLFF	once	-	TRBJ1-4	TRBV4-3
TGTGCCAGCAGCGTACACGCGGCCGGATCGAATGAAAAACTGTTTTTT	CASSVHAAGSNEKLFF	once	-	TRBJ1-4	TRBV9
TGCGCCAGCAGCCAAGGCAGGGGCTCGGTCACCGGGGAGCTGTTTTTT	CASSQGRGSVTGELFF	-	-	TRBJ2-2	TRBV4-1
TGCAGTGCTAGAGACGGGGGTGAGCAGTTCTTC	CSARDGGEQFF	-	-	TRBJ2-1	TRBV20-1
TGTGCCAGCTCATCACTTAAGGAGGAGCAGTTCTTC	CASSSLKEEQFF	once	-	TRBJ2-1	TRBV18
TGTGCCAGCAGTCCGATGGCCACGGGGAACACTGAAGCTTTCTTT	CASSPMATGNTEAFF	-	-	TRBJ1-1	TRBV7-2
TGTGCCAGCAGCAAACTCACGGGGGACTATGGCTACACCTTC	CASSKLTGDYGYTF	-	-	TRBJ1-2	TRBV7-9
TGTGCCAGCTCACAGAGGACAGGGCAAGAGACCCAGTACTTC	CASSQRTGQETQYF	-	TRBD1	TRBJ2-5	TRBV18
TGTGCCAGCAGTTACTCGACGGGATGGGGCACTGAAGCTTTCTTT	CASSYSTGWGTEAFF	once	-	TRBJ1-1	TRBV6-5
TGTGCCAGCAGCCGGGGACAGGGAAACACCATATATTTT	CASSRGQGNTIYF	few	TRBD1	TRBJ1-3	TRBV6-6
TGTGCCAGCAGCCAGCCGGGACAGGGGTACGAGCAGTACTTC	CASSQPGQGYEQYF	-	TRBD1	TRBJ2-7	TRBV4-2
TGTGCCTGGAAGGTGCAGGGGGCTGGGGAGCAGTACTTC	CAWKVQGAGEQYF	once	TRBD1	TRBJ2-7	TRBV30
TGTGCCAGCAGCAGCTTGGGGCGGACCTCTTACCAAGAGACCCAGTACTTC	CASSSLGRTSYQETQYF	-	-	TRBJ2-5	TRBV5-4
TGCGCCAGCAGCTTGGAGGGACAACCTAATGGCTACACCTTC	CASSLEGQPNGYTF	medium-sized	-	TRBJ1-2	TRBV5-1
TGTGCCTGGATAATGGGGCTAAACACCATATATTTT	CAWIMGLNTIYF	-	-	TRBJ1-3	TRBV30